This T cell receptor (beta chain) was identified in a study of CD8+CD57+ T cells in acquired aplastic anemia. Points from the study as a whole: Some 29 CD8+ CDR3 sequences were shared between patients and controls.

Germline values: CDR1 LNHDA, CDR2 SQIVND (reference sequence). Deletions cut 5 bases from V and 11 bases from J, with 19 bases between. The CDR3 spans 15 residues. In regard to this clonotype: What it recognizes is unknown.

Genomic DNA constituted the template upon which TCR beta VDJ and CDR3 profiling was performed. Each CDR3 protein gets one entry after TCRdb re-called the reads with MiXCR. The sample lists approximately 180,000 distinct CDR3 sequences, under 55% occurring once. Previously, flow cytometry had revealed CD8+CD57+ cell expansion in the patients chosen for sequencing. Severe acquired aplastic anemia affected all patients. Patient blood was sampled before any therapy had been received. Specimen: sorted CD4+, CD8+, or CD8+CD57+ T cells (not recorded which) from PBMCs. The V call is TRBV19, the J call TRBJ1-6; D not certain. The sequence was obtained from a human donor with aplastic anemia. The DNA of the CDR3 is TGTGCCAGTAGTGTTCAGGATGGAACTCCCCCACCCCTCCACTTT. This sequence encodes CASSVQDGTPPPLHF.